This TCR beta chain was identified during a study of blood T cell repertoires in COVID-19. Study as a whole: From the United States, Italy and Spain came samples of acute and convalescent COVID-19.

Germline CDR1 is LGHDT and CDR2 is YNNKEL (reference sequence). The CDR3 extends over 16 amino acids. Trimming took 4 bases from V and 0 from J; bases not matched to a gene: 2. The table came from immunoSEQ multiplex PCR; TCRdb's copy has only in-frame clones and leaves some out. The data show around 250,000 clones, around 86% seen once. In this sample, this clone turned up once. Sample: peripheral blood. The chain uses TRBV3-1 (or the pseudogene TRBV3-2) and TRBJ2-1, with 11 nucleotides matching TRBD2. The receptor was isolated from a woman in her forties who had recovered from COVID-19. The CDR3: CASSRGTSGSYNEQFF. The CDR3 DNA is TGTGCCAGCAGCCGCGGGACTAGCGGCTCCTACAATGAGCAGTTCTTC.